The 10 T cell receptor beta chains in this list originate from one sample, sequenced in a study of OX40 agonist ivuxolimab in advanced cancers. Profiled with immunoSEQ multiplex PCR; TCRdb holds only in-frame clones, not every one. The sample consists of about 75,000 clones, approximately 90% of them appearing once. Source: CD4+ or CD8+ T cells sorted from blood, taken in a trial of the OX40 agonist ivuxolimab. Every receptor here comes from an adult with an advanced solid tumor such as melanoma, head and neck, liver or kidney cancer.

This clone appeared once. This chain joins TRBV5-8 and TRBJ1-2; D perhaps matches TRBD1 (5 bases). V lost 7 bases and J lost 3, with 16 bases in between. CDR1 SGHTS and CDR2 YDEGEE come from the germline V gene. The CDR3 runs 14 residues. The CDR3 loop is CASYRGGFYYGYTF. CDR3 sequence (DNA): TGTGCCAGCTACCGGGGGGGGTTCTACTATGGCTACACCTTC.

The rearrangement joins TRBV5-1 to TRBJ2-6; unclear D gene. The CDR3 extends over 16 amino acids. Germline V gene sequence: CDR1 SGHRS, CDR2 YFSETQ. V lost 7 bases and J lost 0, with 14 bases in between. In nucleotides, the CDR3 is TGCGCCAGCTCTACCTCCTTTAGCTCTGGGGCCAACGTCCTGACTTTC. It yields the protein CASSTSFSSGANVLTF.

This chain uses TRBV4-1 with TRBJ2-7; D is undetermined. V was cut by 4 bases and J by 3 bases, with 25 bases left in between. Germline values: CDR1 MGHRA, CDR2 YSYEKL. This CDR3 has 18 residues. CDR3 sequence reads: CASSPLGSTVPNHYEQYF. In nucleotides, the CDR3 is TGCGCCAGCAGCCCCCTCGGAAGCACGGTTCCCAACCACTACGAGCAGTACTTC.

CDR3 in amino acids: CASSLNGYEKLFF. DNA of the CDR3: TGCGCCAGCAGCTTAAACGGATATGAAAAACTGTTTTTT. J is TRBJ1-4 and V is TRBV5-1; D not certain. Trimming took 2 bases from V and 6 from J, leaving 8 bases between them. The germline V gene has CDR1 SGHRS and CDR2 YFSETQ. CDR3 length: 13 residues.

This clone was seen only once. This rearrangement joins TRBV20-1 to TRBJ1-4; D not resolved. The CDR3 extends over 11 amino acids. Germline-derived CDR1 and CDR2 are DFQATT and SNEGSKA (reference sequence). Trimming pared 4 bases from V and 10 bases from J, leaving 10 bases between. CDR3 bases: TGCAGTGCTAACCCAGCGGGAAAACTGTTTTTT. This codes for CSANPAGKLFF.

The rearrangement joins TRBV4-1 to TRBJ1-5, with 7 bases aligning to TRBD1. V trimming: 4 bases; J trimming: 6 bases; junction bases outside the gene matches: 12. There are 16 residues in the CDR3. In germline, CDR1 is MGHRA, CDR2 YSYEKL. For the CDR3, the DNA is TGCGCCAGCAGCCTTCGACAGGGAGAGCTGGGTCAGCCCCAGCATTTT. It is translated as CASSLRQGELGQPQHF.

The gene calls are TRBV7-2 and TRBJ1-2; no clear D gene. The CDR3 runs to 15 residues. Germline assignment: CDR1 SGHTA and CDR2 FQGNSA. V was cut by 4 bases and J by 1 base, with 13 bases left in between. The CDR3 coding sequence is TGTGCCAGCAGCTCAATAGGGAGGGATAACTATGGCTACACCTTC. This codes for CASSSIGRDNYGYTF. The variable domain in full, with the rest retrieved from reference TRBV7-2 and TRBJ1-2, is GAGVSQSPSNKVTEKGKDVELRCDPISGHTALYWYRQSLGQGLEFLIYFQGNSAPDKSGLPSDRFSAERTGGSVSTLTIQRTQQEDSAVYLCASSSIGRDNYGYTFGSGTRLTVV.

The rearrangement joins TRBV5-1 to TRBJ2-5, with a tentative D call TRBD1 (6 bases). This CDR3 is 14 amino acids long. Trimming stripped 4 bases from V and 3 bases from J, with 13 bases between. The germline V gene has CDR1 SGHRS and CDR2 YFSETQ. The CDR3 region is CASSQGLTEETQYF. CDR3 DNA: TGCGCCAGCAGCCAGGGGCTGACGGAAGAGACCCAGTACTTC.

The gene calls are TRBV5-6 and TRBJ1-2; no definite D call. Trimming pared 4 bases from V and 6 bases from J, leaving 10 bases between. This CDR3 comprises 12 residues. Germline-derived CDR1 and CDR2 are SGHDT and YYEEEE. The CDR3 here is CASSGWADGYTF. The CDR3 coding sequence is TGTGCCAGCAGCGGGTGGGCCGATGGCTACACCTTC.

The chain links TRBV5-6 to TRBJ1-5, with unresolved D. The germline gives CDR1 SGHDT, CDR2 YYEEEE. Trimming shortened V by 5 bases and J by 4 bases, and 7 bases separated the two germline ends. This CDR3 region has 12 residues. The CDR3 DNA reads TGTGCCAGCAGTCTCAGTAATCAGCCCCAGCATTTT. Protein: CASSLSNQPQHF.